A single sample is the source of the 18 T cell receptor beta chains below, sequenced in a study of blood T cell repertoires in COVID-19 (dated by TCRdb to about 2020). Library creation used the immunoSEQ multiplex PCR assay. TCRdb's version of the immuneACCESS table is confined to in-frame rearrangements and falls short of the full clone set. An unresolved V gene accounts for under half of the shortfall where checked; the remainder is of unknown origin. In this sample the table shows 100,000 to 150,000 clones, more than 70% of which occur a single time. The ten largest account for approximately 10% of the sample. Sequencing was done on a sample of peripheral blood. These receptors all come from a man in his fifties with acute or convalescent COVID-19.

The chain uses TRBV6-1 and TRBJ2-5, with D perhaps TRBD2 (6 bases). Germline V lookup: CDR1 MNHNS, CDR2 SASEGT. V dropped 1 base and J dropped 5 bases, with 17 bases sitting between them. The CDR3 is 16 amino acids. The DNA of the CDR3 is TGTGCCAGCAGTGAAGGGGGGACTGGTCTTAGGGAGACCCAGTACTTC. Translation gives CASSEGGTGLRETQYF.

V is TRBV11-1 and J is TRBJ2-3, with D possibly being TRBD1 (5 bases). This CDR3 region has 12 residues. Germline V gene data show CDR1 as SGHAT and CDR2 as FQDESV (reference sequence). Trimming pared 1 base from V and 7 bases from J, leaving 6 bases between. The CDR3 DNA follows: TGTGCCAGCAGCTTAGGGGGCAATACGCAGTATTTT. Its protein product is CASSLGGNTQYF.

This clone was observed a handful of times. The CDR3: CASSETVNEKLFF. The DNA of the CDR3 is TGTGCCAGCAGCGAGACAGTTAATGAAAAACTGTTTTTT. The J gene is TRBJ1-4, the V gene TRBV2, with D possibly matching TRBD1 (5 bases). The CDR3 totals 13 residues. V lost 6 bases and J lost 4, with 9 bases in between. Germline loops: CDR1 SNHLY, CDR2 FYNNEI.

The V call is TRBV5-1, the J call TRBJ2-2; D possibly corresponds to TRBD2 (5 bases). The length of the CDR3 is 14 residues. Between the trimmed V and J ends, which lost 0 bases and 6 bases, there was a span of 9 bases. Looked up from germline, CDR1 is SGHRS and CDR2 is YFSETQ. The CDR3 is CASSLGFGAGELFF. CDR3 in DNA: TGCGCCAGCAGCTTGGGGTTCGGGGCCGGGGAGCTGTTTTTT.

This rearrangement joins TRBV7-8 to TRBJ1-1; D possibly corresponds to TRBD1 (5 bases). V was shortened by 2 bases and J by 5 bases, with 9 bases between the two germline ends. CDR1 SGHVS and CDR2 FQNEAQ come from the germline V gene. The CDR3 runs 13 residues. CDR3 nucleotides: TGTGCCAGCAGCTTAACTCAGGGTACTGAAGCTTTCTTT. It codes for CASSLTQGTEAFF.

V is TRBV7-9 and J is TRBJ1-6, with 7 bases aligning to TRBD1. The V segment lost 5 bases and the J segment 10 bases; nucleotides outside the gene matches: 20. The germline V gene has CDR1 SEHNR and CDR2 FQNEAQ (reference sequence). The CDR3 runs 18 residues. CDR3 bases: TGTGCCAGCAGCCATGGGGGGACAGCAGGAAAGTTAGGATCACCCCTCCACTTT. This codes for CASSHGGTAGKLGSPLHF.

Only one count was recorded for this clone. This chain connects TRBV10-1 to TRBJ1-1; tentatively, D is TRBD1 (5 bases). V was clipped by 2 bases and J by 4 bases, with 14 bases between them. The CDR3 totals 15 residues. Germline CDR1 and CDR2: WNHNN and SYGVQD (reference sequence). The CDR3 DNA reads as TGCGCCAGCAGTGAGAGTCGCCCGGGGGGCACTGAAGCTTTCTTT. It codes for CASSESRPGGTEAFF.

The V call is TRBV2, the J call TRBJ1-5; a possible D gene is TRBD1 (6 bases). Per germline, CDR1 SNHLY and CDR2 FYNNEI. The CDR3 contains 15 residues. V was pared by 5 bases and J by 1 base, with 12 bases between. CDR3 residues: CASSPQGNSNQPQHF. CDR3 DNA sequence: TGTGCCAGCAGTCCACAGGGAAACAGCAATCAGCCCCAGCATTTT.

This clone occurred once. The chain joins TRBV28 to TRBJ1-2, with D hard to call. Deletions cut 2 bases from V and 4 bases from J, with 5 bases between. Germline V gene data show CDR1 as MDHEN and CDR2 as SYDVKM. The CDR3 runs 12 residues. The CDR3 reads CASSLQAYGYTF. DNA of the CDR3: TGTGCCAGCAGTTTACAGGCCTATGGCTACACCTTC.

This clone was counted between two and nine times. The chain employs TRBV19 and TRBJ1-2; D possibly corresponds to TRBD1 (5 bases). Trimming left V 0 bases short and J 1 base short, with 18 bases between. This CDR3 is 18 amino acids long. Germline V gene data show CDR1 as LNHDA and CDR2 as SQIVND (reference sequence). CDR3 amino acids: CASSIESFLRGSNYGYTF. The CDR3 bases are TGTGCCAGTAGTATAGAGTCCTTCCTCCGGGGGAGTAACTATGGCTACACCTTC.

The chain recombines TRBV30 with TRBJ1-4; 7 bases agree with TRBD1. V dropped 5 bases and J dropped 10; count of bases not matched to a gene: 16. CDR3 length: 15 residues. In germline, CDR1 is GTSNPN, CDR2 SVGIG (reference sequence). The CDR3 spells CAWSNEGGRGRKLFF. CDR3 DNA sequence: TGTGCCTGGTCGAATGAGGGGGGAAGGGGGCGAAAACTGTTTTTT.

On this clone itself: Its ends do not fully match the called genes, so a read error is possible. This chain links TRBV11-2 with TRBJ1-6; TRBD1 is a possible D gene (5 bases). The CDR3 is made up of 14 amino acids. The germline V gene encodes CDR1 SGHAT and CDR2 FQNNGV. For the CDR3, the DNA is TGTGCCAGCAGCTTAGATTTGGGTTCCGTGACAGCGTACTTT. This gives the protein CASSLDLGSVTAYF.

This chain links TRBV7-3 with TRBJ1-1; D is perhaps TRBD1 (6 bases). V shed 4 bases and J shed 4 bases, with 10 bases lying between them. This CDR3 is built from 13 residues. CDR1 is SGHTA, CDR2 FQGTGA, per germline. CDR3 amino acids: CASSSQGSTEAFF. The CDR3 coding sequence is TGTGCCAGCAGCTCCCAGGGGTCCACTGAAGCTTTCTTT.

This chain joins TRBV7-9 and TRBJ1-3, with a possible D match to TRBD1 (5 bases). With 1 base removed from V and 0 bases from J, the gap between germline ends came to 10 bases. Germline CDR1 is SEHNR and CDR2 is FQNEAQ (reference sequence). CDR3 length: 16 amino acids. The CDR3: CASSLVGARSGNTIYF. DNA for the CDR3: TGTGCCAGCAGCTTAGTAGGGGCACGCTCTGGAAACACCATATATTTT. Looking up the rest from reference TRBV7-9 and TRBJ1-3 gives the full variable domain: DTGVSQNPRHKITKRGQNVTFRCDPISEHNRLYWYRQTLGQGPEFLTYFQNEAQLEKSRLLSDRFSAERPKGSFSTLEIQRTEQGDSAMYLCASSLVGARSGNTIYFGEGSWLTVV.

The V and J genes are TRBV19 and TRBJ2-2, with D perhaps matching TRBD2 (6 bases). This CDR3 spans 15 amino acids. Germline V gene lookup returns CDR1 LNHDA and CDR2 SQIVND (reference sequence). V lost 6 bases and J 4 bases, leaving 15 bases between the germline ends. CDR3 region: CASRNQGGRTGELFF. CDR3 in DNA: TGTGCCAGTAGAAATCAGGGAGGACGCACCGGGGAGCTGTTTTTT.

The chain carries TRBV5-1 and TRBJ2-5, with TRBD1 as a possible D gene (5 bases). CDR1 and CDR2 from the germline V gene are SGHRS and YFSETQ. With 0 bases removed from V and 3 bases from J, the gap between germline ends came to 9 bases. This CDR3 has 14 residues. The CDR3 here is CASSLAREKETQYF. CDR3 coding DNA: TGCGCCAGCAGCTTGGCCAGGGAAAAAGAGACCCAGTACTTC. Together with reference TRBV5-1 and TRBJ2-5, the CDR3 gives the full variable domain: KAGVTQTPRYLIKTRGQQVTLSCSPISGHRSVSWYQQTPGQGLQFLFEYFSETQRNKGNFPGRFSGRQFSNSRSEMNVSTLELGDSALYLCASSLAREKETQYFGPGTRLLVL.

The chain couples TRBV6-5 to TRBJ1-2; D is perhaps TRBD1 (6 bases). Per the germline V gene, CDR1 is MNHEY and CDR2 is SVGAGI. V was cut by 6 bases and J by 1 base, with 12 bases left in between. The CDR3 is made up of 14 amino acids. CDR3 coding DNA: TGTGCCAGCAGATTACAGGGTTTTAACTATGGCTACACCTTC. It yields the protein CASRLQGFNYGYTF.

The chain carries TRBV14 and TRBJ1-1; D is undetermined. V lost 3 bases and J lost 4, with 3 bases in between. This CDR3 is 11 amino acids long. CDR1 SGHDN and CDR2 FVKESK come from the germline V gene. The CDR3 region is CASSQSTEAFF. As DNA, the CDR3 is TGTGCCAGCAGCCAGAGCACTGAAGCTTTCTTT. The full variable domain, completed using reference TRBV14 and TRBJ1-1, is EAGVTQFPSHSVIEKGQTVTLRCDPISGHDNLYWYRRVMGKEIKFLLHFVKESKQDESGMPNNRFLAERTGGTYSTLKVQPAELEDSGVYFCASSQSTEAFFGQGTRLTVV.